The next 10 T cell receptor beta chains were all read from a single sample in a study of shared clonotypes between healthy human individuals. Sequenced by immunoSEQ multiplex PCR; TCRdb stores in-frame clones only, minus some. In the table there are 1.5 million to 2.5 million clones, approximately 94% of which are singletons. In the naive CD8 group, cells lacked CD45RO and were positively selected for CCR7, so terminally differentiated effector memory CD45RA+ cells were left out. Sequencing used naive CD8+ T cells sorted from blood. The receptors were sampled from a man younger than 35 in good health.

The chain is built from TRBV27 and TRBJ2-1; D is unresolved. Trimming cost V 2 bases and J 2 bases, with 10 bases left between them. Looked up from germline, CDR1 is MNHEY and CDR2 is SMNVEV (reference sequence). The CDR3 is 15 residues long. DNA for the CDR3: TGTGCCAGCAGTTTAGGTCTTGAAACCTACAATGAGCAGTTCTTC. Protein: CASSLGLETYNEQFF.

About this clone itself: Other DNA sequences within the sample encode an identical CDR3. This chain connects TRBV4-1 to TRBJ2-2, with no clear D. CDR3 length: 13 residues. V was cut by 4 bases and J by 5 bases, with 8 bases left in between. Germline CDR1 MGHRA, CDR2 YSYEKL. The CDR3 protein is CASSPGRTGELFF. The CDR3 nucleotides are TGCGCCAGCAGCCCCGGACGTACCGGGGAGCTGTTTTTT.

The chain is built from TRBV19 and TRBJ1-5; no firm D call. Between the trimmed V and J ends, which lost 7 bases and 7 bases, there was a span of 11 bases. Germline V CDR1 and CDR2: LNHDA, SQIVND (reference sequence). This CDR3 spans 12 amino acids. Here the CDR3 reads CASKEGGQPQHF. CDR3 bases: TGTGCCAGTAAGGAGGGAGGACAGCCCCAGCATTTT.

V and J are TRBV6-1 and TRBJ1-2, with unresolved D. V was pared by 6 bases and J by 2 bases, with 16 bases between. The CDR3 consists of 15 residues. Germline values: CDR1 MNHNS, CDR2 SASEGT. Here the CDR3 reads CASRETPTENYGYTF. The CDR3 bases are TGTGCCAGCAGGGAAACCCCAACAGAGAACTATGGCTACACCTTC.

J is TRBJ2-1 and V is TRBV10-3, with no clear D. This CDR3 is 17 amino acids long. Germline V gene lookup returns CDR1 ENHRY and CDR2 SYGVKD. V was clipped by 0 bases and J by 0 bases, with 12 bases between them. In DNA, the CDR3 is TGTGCCATCAGTGAGTCGACGGGCGCGAGCTCCTACAATGAGCAGTTCTTC. It specifies CAISESTGASSYNEQFF.

This rearrangement joins TRBV6-5 to TRBJ2-2; TRBD1 matches 7 bases. Trimming took 8 bases from V and 5 from J; bases not matched to a gene: 5. The germline V gene has CDR1 MNHEY and CDR2 SVGAGI. This CDR3 spans 13 amino acids. The CDR3 region has the DNA TGTGCCAGCCAACAGGGGAGAACCGGGGAGCTGTTTTTT. It translates to CASQQGRTGELFF.

The rearrangement links TRBV27 to TRBJ2-2; possibly TRBD1 for D (6 bases). The V end lost 5 bases, the J end lost 6 bases, and 19 bases lay between the germline ends. This CDR3 comprises 16 residues. Germline V gene lookup returns CDR1 MNHEY and CDR2 SMNVEV (reference sequence). The CDR3 DNA reads TGTGCCAGCAGTATAAACAGGGTTATGGGAGCCGGGGAGCTGTTTTTT. This sequence encodes CASSINRVMGAGELFF.

The chain is built from TRBV6-5 and TRBJ1-6, with D possibly being TRBD1 (5 bases). Per the germline V gene, CDR1 is MNHEY and CDR2 is SVGAGI. This CDR3 is built from 16 residues. The germline V and J ends were trimmed by 1 base and 7 bases, with 14 bases remaining between them. CDR3 bases: TGTGCCAGCAGTTACTTTCCGGACACTCCAAATTCACCCCTCCACTTT. Translating gives CASSYFPDTPNSPLHF.

This clone was detected only once. V usage is TRBV13 and J usage is TRBJ2-7, with D tentatively TRBD1 or TRBD2 (5 bases each). This CDR3 region has 14 residues. Germline CDR1 reads PRHDT; CDR2 reads FYEKMQ (reference sequence). V was clipped by 8 bases and J by 5 bases, with 19 bases between them. CDR3 in amino acids: CASYIWGSTNEQYF. CDR3 coding DNA: TGTGCCAGCTACATTTGGGGGAGCACTAACGAGCAGTACTTC.

This clone was seen a handful of times. The chain is built from TRBV19 and TRBJ1-1, with D uncertain. Germline values: CDR1 LNHDA, CDR2 SQIVND (reference sequence). The CDR3 sequence is 14 residues long. Trimming left V 5 bases short and J 3 bases short, with 13 bases between. The chain's CDR3 is CASSPWATDTEAFF. CDR3 in DNA: TGTGCCAGTAGTCCTTGGGCGACGGACACTGAAGCTTTCTTT.